The source of this TCR beta chain is a study of beta chain features in type 1 diabetes (dated by TCRdb to between 2018 and 2020). Regarding the study in general: Mean age, gender distribution, total cell number and subset yield were not different between patients and healthy donors. The study compared the TCRB repertoires of sorted circulating CD4+ T cell subsets in recently diagnosed type 1 diabetes patients with those in matched healthy donors. A total of under 140,000,000 sorted cells were examined across all samples, and the number of cells per subset was strongly correlated with RNA yield. Regulatory and stem cell-like memory subsets were obtained from only 8 patients and about eight healthy donors, while naive and central memory subsets were obtained from all 30 or so donors.

CDR1 and CDR2 (SGHRS, YFSETQ) derive from the germline V gene. The CDR3 runs 14 residues from the cysteine to the phenylalanine. Kept here is only the CDR3 DNA, which spans 42 bases and is read in frame from base 1. V is pared back by 5 bases and J by 3 bases, with 13 bases lying between the germline termini. Overall study outcomes, separate from this receptor: In all four CD4+ subsets, TCRB CDR3 length was moderately but significantly shorter in type 1 diabetes patients. Naive, central memory and regulatory TCRB repertoires appeared to be more alike among patients than among healthy donors. At VDJ recombination sites, patients with type 1 diabetes made fewer insertions and deleted more nucleotides, a pattern implying thymic rearrangement abnormalities. Because small numbers of individuals were included in the HLA sub-analyses, any influence of HLA type on TCRB rearrangement was left unresolved. PCR might favor shorter templates, but patient and control samples were amplified and corrected together, so any skew would affect both groups equally. Sequencing cDNA rather than genomic DNA could over-represent highly expressing activated cells, although activation and CD3 levels did not differ between groups.

All of the isolated RNA was reverse transcribed with the High Capacity cDNA Reverse Transcription Kit, so expressed TCRB transcripts were sequenced. Deep immunoSEQ sequencing was performed on naive, central memory and regulatory T cell samples, with an average of roughly 3.5 million total reads per sample. Sorted cells were lysed in RLT buffer, and RNA was extracted using DNase-treated RNeasy Micro or Mini kits according to cell number. To prevent cross-contamination, every cell subset was processed on its own, while patient and healthy donor samples were processed together. Using the immunoSEQ multiplex PCR, TCRB sequences were amplified from cDNA into 87-bp fragments spanning the CDR3 region. The amplicons were sequenced using the Illumina HiSeq platform. On the authors' methods: PCR bias was computationally corrected using synthetic template baselines, reads within Hamming distance 2 were collapsed, and singletons that could not be merged were discarded. Reads were aligned against IMGT so that V, D and J genes, CDR3 length and insertions or deletions at six rearrangement sites could be assigned. Within each subset, clonotype counts were normalized to sorted cell number, after which true diversity and Gini coefficients were computed with the tcR R package. The overlap coefficient, calculated on TCRB nucleotide sequences, was used to quantify repertoire sharing. As a proxy for the pre-selection repertoire, out-of-frame TCRB sequences from naive cells were analyzed. The immuneACCESS repertoire file appears here via TCRdb, limited to in-frame rearrangements. These files lack a portion of the clones; in checked studies, under half of the deficit traces to unresolved V genes, and the cause of the others is not known. D and trimming were read from the DNA, whereas the V and J calls and clone size are those reported in that table. The sample records about 710,000 clones, around an eighth of which are singletons. Jointly, the top ten make up nearly 0.04% of the sample.

This clone was counted only a few times. Its antigen target is currently unknown. Nothing much larger sits one base from this clone, and base qualities are not available. A single peripheral blood draw of 90 to 150 mL on average was collected from each donor into heparinised tubes. A BD FACSAria II and a panel including CD45RO, CCR7, CD25, CD127, CD95 and CD27 were used to sort naive, central memory, regulatory and stem cell-like memory CD4+ T cells. Purity was above 95% for every sorted population. PBMCs were isolated right away by Lymphoprep density gradient centrifugation and were stained directly, without culture. To minimize batch effects, samples were stained and sorted in pairs, one healthy donor with one patient per experiment.

The clonotype comes from a man aged 18 to 29 with type 1 diabetes. Sequencing was performed on naive CD4+ T cells from blood. Per the publication, the cell subset or site label means: true naive CD4+ T cells. The chain couples TRBV5-1 to TRBJ2-3; the D gene is perhaps TRBD1, from 6 matching bases. The DNA is as follows: TGCGCCAGCAGGTTTATCACAGGGACAGATACGCAGTATTTT. Its protein product is CASRFITGTDTQYF. When the CDR3 is completed using the reference TRBV5-1 and TRBJ2-3 genes on either side, the full variable domain is KAGVTQTPRYLIKTRGQQVTLSCSPISGHRSVSWYQQTPGQGLQFLFEYFSETQRNKGNFPGRFSGRQFSNSRSEMNVSTLELGDSALYLCASRFITGTDTQYFGPGTRLTVL.